A single sample gave rise to the 27 T cell receptor beta chains below, sequenced in a study of vaccination effects on CD4 cells after COVID-19. The antigens these receptors bind are not known. Repertoires were generated with immunoSEQ multiplex PCR, while TCRdb's copy carries only in-frame clones and drops some. Of 70,000 or so clones listed, roughly four fifths are singletons. The culture ran for 10 days before CD4+ T cells were isolated. The participants, recipients of two vaccine doses, got either BNT162b2 or mRNA-1273. The material sequenced was CD4+ T cells from PBMCs cultured without peptide, taken after COVID-19 vaccination. The receptor set was obtained from a human donor who received a COVID-19 vaccine.

This clone was observed a single time. The chain has TRBV30 and TRBJ2-2; possibly TRBD2 for D (5 bases). Germline assignment: CDR1 GTSNPN and CDR2 SVGIG (reference sequence). Trimming left V 4 bases short and J 5 bases short, with 8 bases between. This CDR3 has 12 residues. This CDR3 is CAWIRGTGELFF. The DNA for the CDR3 is TGTGCCTGGATTCGAGGGACCGGGGAGCTGTTTTTT.

J is TRBJ1-1 and V is TRBV6-2 or TRBV6-3, with D hard to call. Trimming took off 6 bases at V and 1 base at J, with 9 bases between the two ends. There are 13 residues in the CDR3. CDR1 is MNHEY and CDR2 is SVGEGT in the germline V gene. The CDR3 DNA sequence: TGTGCCAGCAGCTTCACAGAGAACACTGAAGCTTTCTTT. This encodes CASSFTENTEAFF.

The chain links TRBV30 to TRBJ1-3, with TRBD1 identical over 7 bases. The CDR3 totals 13 residues. The germline CDR1 and CDR2 sequences are GTSNPN and SVGIG (reference sequence). Trimming cost V 5 bases and J 3 bases; bases outside gene matches: 4. The chain's CDR3 is CAWSTGNGNTIYF. The CDR3 region has the DNA TGTGCCTGGTCGACAGGGAATGGAAACACCATATATTTT.

This clone is a singleton in its sample. The chain joins TRBV6-5 to TRBJ2-3; perhaps TRBD1 as D (6 bases). The V end lost 5 bases, the J end lost 2 bases, and 11 bases lay between the germline ends. The germline CDR1 and CDR2 sequences are MNHEY and SVGAGI. The CDR3 covers 14 residues. This chain's CDR3 is CASSRTEITDTQYF. DNA for the CDR3: TGTGCCAGCAGTAGGACAGAAATCACAGATACGCAGTATTTT.

The rearrangement uses TRBV5-6 and TRBJ2-5; the D gene is possibly TRBD1 (6 bases). Germline V lookup: CDR1 SGHDT, CDR2 YYEEEE. V was clipped by 0 bases and J by 5 bases, with 8 bases between them. The CDR3 extends over 13 amino acids. The CDR3 reads CASSLGGQETQYF. CDR3 nucleotides: TGTGCCAGCAGCTTGGGGGGGCAGGAGACCCAGTACTTC.

This rearrangement joins TRBV6-6 to TRBJ1-4; the match to TRBD1 covers 7 bases. This CDR3 is 15 amino acids long. Unmatched junction bases numbered 7, after V lost 6 bases and J lost 3 bases. Germline V CDR1 and CDR2: MNHNY, SVGAGI (reference sequence). This CDR3 reads CASSRRGQPNEKLFF. CDR3 nucleotide sequence: TGTGCCAGCAGCCGCCGGGGACAGCCTAATGAAAAACTGTTTTTT.

The chain couples TRBV18 to TRBJ1-2, with 7 positions matching TRBD1. Per germline, CDR1 KGHSH and CDR2 LQKENI. After removal of 5 bases from V and 4 bases from J, the junction contained 7 bases not matched to a gene. This CDR3 region has 14 residues. The CDR3 is CASSSDRVAYGYTF. The DNA for the CDR3 is TGTGCCAGCTCATCTGACAGGGTGGCCTATGGCTACACCTTC.

This clone has only one observation. This chain joins TRBV30 and TRBJ2-5; D tentatively fits TRBD1 or TRBD2 (7 bases each). Germline V lookup: CDR1 GTSNPN, CDR2 SVGIG (reference sequence). V was shortened by 0 bases and J by 2 bases, with 22 bases between the two germline ends. This CDR3 spans 18 amino acids. CDR3 loop: CAWSVRGGPRRGQETQYF. The CDR3 bases are TGTGCCTGGAGTGTCAGGGGGGGGCCCCGGAGGGGGCAAGAGACCCAGTACTTC.

The chain combines TRBV6-5 with TRBJ1-2, with TRBD1 matching 9 bases. CDR1 and CDR2 from the germline V gene are MNHEY and SVGAGI. V shed 6 bases and J 7 bases; nucleotides not matched to a gene: 9. The CDR3 spans 14 residues. As DNA, the CDR3 is TGTGCCAGCAGCCGGGACAGGGTAATGAGTGGCTACACCTTC. Translation gives CASSRDRVMSGYTF.

The rearrangement uses TRBV6-5 and TRBJ1-2, with 9 nucleotides matching TRBD1. Germline assignment: CDR1 MNHEY and CDR2 SVGAGI. CDR3 length equals 14 residues. V gave up 6 bases and J gave up 4 bases; unmatched junction bases: 6. CDR3 residues: CASRRGQGGYGYTF. The CDR3 DNA sequence: TGTGCCAGCAGGAGGGGACAGGGCGGCTATGGCTACACCTTC.

This chain links TRBV28 with TRBJ1-2; 9 bases match TRBD1. This CDR3 has 12 amino acids. J was trimmed by 4 bases and V by 11 bases; bases with no gene match: 5. Germline assignment: CDR1 MDHEN and CDR2 SYDVKM. CDR3 residues: CAYGGQGYGYTF. The DNA of the CDR3 is TGTGCCTACGGGGGACAGGGCTATGGCTACACCTTC.

The chain has TRBV12-3 or TRBV12-4 and TRBJ1-1; 8 bases line up with TRBD1. V dropped 6 bases and J dropped 5; count of bases not matched to a gene: 5. This CDR3 spans 13 amino acids. CDR3 sequence: CASSLTGETEAFF. For the CDR3, the DNA is TGTGCCAGCAGCTTGACAGGGGAGACTGAAGCTTTCTTT.

This clone was observed a handful of times. This chain connects TRBV4-3 to TRBJ2-5, with D uncertain. Trimming stripped 0 bases from V and 3 bases from J, with 8 bases between. CDR3 length equals 14 residues. Germline-derived CDR1 and CDR2 are LGHNA and YSLEER. CDR3 sequence: CASSQDLLEETQYF. The CDR3 bases are TGCGCCAGCAGCCAAGACCTGTTAGAAGAGACCCAGTACTTC.

This rearrangement joins TRBV28 to TRBJ2-3; D may match TRBD1 or TRBD2 (5 bases each). V gave up 3 bases and J gave up 0 bases, with 10 bases separating them. The CDR3 loop spans 15 amino acids. Per germline, CDR1 MDHEN and CDR2 SYDVKM. This CDR3 is CASSLGRASTDTQYF. DNA for the CDR3: TGTGCCAGCAGTTTGGGGCGGGCCAGCACAGATACGCAGTATTTT. Drawing the rest from reference TRBV28 and TRBJ2-3, the complete variable domain is DVKVTQSSRYLVKRTGEKVFLECVQDMDHENMFWYRQDPGLGLRLIYFSYDVKMKEKGDIPEGYSVSREKKERFSLILESASTNQTSMYLCASSLGRASTDTQYFGPGTRLTVL.

The J gene is TRBJ2-2, the V gene TRBV5-1; a weak D match, TRBD2 (5 bases). Germline CDR1 is SGHRS and CDR2 is YFSETQ. V shed 4 bases and J shed 2 bases, with 15 bases lying between them. The CDR3 spans 16 residues. The CDR3 region is CASSPVLAHNTGELFF. The DNA for the CDR3 is TGCGCCAGCAGCCCCGTCCTAGCCCATAACACCGGGGAGCTGTTTTTT.

The V gene is TRBV27, the J gene TRBJ2-3; D is unresolved. The CDR3 spans 15 residues. CDR1 and CDR2 from the germline V gene are MNHEY and SMNVEV (reference sequence). V was clipped by 4 bases and J by 5 bases, with 16 bases between them. This CDR3 reads CASSSLSWLIDTQYF. As DNA, the CDR3 is TGTGCCAGCAGTTCCCTATCGTGGCTCATAGATACGCAGTATTTT.

The chain employs TRBV4-2 and TRBJ2-5; D might be TRBD2 (5 bases). The germline V and J ends were trimmed by 0 bases and 4 bases, with 15 bases remaining between them. Germline V gene data show CDR1 as LGHNA and CDR2 as YNFKEQ. This CDR3 comprises 16 residues. The CDR3 region has the DNA TGTGCCAGCAGCCAAGATCTGTCTGCGGCGGGAGAGACCCAGTACTTC. Translating it yields CASSQDLSAAGETQYF.

The chain couples TRBV11-1 to TRBJ2-5; 7 bases map to TRBD1. Germline CDR1 is SGHAT and CDR2 is FQDESV (reference sequence). This CDR3 has 15 residues. The ends lost 5 bases at V and 2 bases at J; junction bases unmatched: 8. The CDR3 is CASSPRDRHQETQYF. The CDR3 DNA follows: TGTGCCAGCAGCCCTCGGGACAGACATCAAGAGACCCAGTACTTC.

The gene calls are TRBV24-1 and TRBJ2-5; 7 nucleotides align to TRBD1. V lost 2 bases to trimming and J lost 4 bases; unmatched junction nucleotides: 3. CDR1 KGHDR and CDR2 SFDVKD come from the germline V gene. This CDR3 comprises 14 residues. The CDR3 DNA sequence: TGTGCCACCAGTGATTCCCGACAGGGAGAGACCCAGTACTTC. The encoded protein is CATSDSRQGETQYF.

The V and J genes are TRBV2 and TRBJ2-5; 8 nucleotides match TRBD1. Per the germline V gene, CDR1 is SNHLY and CDR2 is FYNNEI. The V gene end was trimmed by 6 bases and the J gene end by 6 bases; junction bases not matched to a gene: 3. The CDR3 has 12 residues. The CDR3 loop is CASRGQEQTQYF. The DNA for the CDR3 is TGTGCCAGCAGGGGACAGGAGCAGACCCAGTACTTC. Filled out from reference TRBV2 and TRBJ2-5, the complete variable domain reads EPEVTQTPSHQVTQMGQEVILRCVPISNHLYFYWYRQILGQKVEFLVSFYNNEISEKSEIFDDQFSVERPDGSNFTLKIRSTKLEDSAMYFCASRGQEQTQYFGPGTRLLVL.

The chain recombines TRBV21-1 with TRBJ2-7; TRBD1, the table's D call, lacks a check against the DNA. TRBV21-1 is designated a pseudogene. The CDR3 has 15 residues. The CDR3 loop reads CASSKTGGFRYEQYV. Written as DNA, the CDR3 is TGTGCCAGCAGCAAGACAGGGGGCTTTAGATACGAGCAGTACGTC.

The CDR3 spells CASSDRSGGGGEKLFF. CDR3 DNA: TGTGCCAGCAGTGATAGGTCGGGGGGAGGAGGAGAAAAACTGTTTTTT. The chain is built from TRBV2 and TRBJ1-4, with a weak D call TRBD1 (5 bases). The germline V gene has CDR1 SNHLY and CDR2 FYNNEI. V shed 3 bases and J shed 8 bases, with 19 bases lying between them. The CDR3 has 16 amino acids.

The chain combines TRBV5-1 with TRBJ2-4; tentative D call: TRBD1 (6 bases). V was cut by 3 bases and J by 0 bases, with 16 bases left in between. The CDR3 loop spans 17 amino acids. Germline lookup yields CDR1 SGHRS and CDR2 YFSETQ. The CDR3 region has the DNA TGCGCCAGCAGCTCAACAGGGACCGTTGGAGCCAAAAACATTCAGTACTTC. Residues: CASSSTGTVGAKNIQYF.

CDR3 in DNA: TGTGCCACGAAGCGGGGGCATAGCTCCTACAATGAGCAGTTCTTC. Its translation: CATKRGHSSYNEQFF. V gene TRBV19 combines with J gene TRBJ2-1, with 8 bases matching TRBD2. The ends lost 10 bases at V and 0 bases at J; junction bases unmatched: 8. The germline gives CDR1 LNHDA, CDR2 SQIVND (reference sequence). The CDR3 is 15 amino acids.

This chain links TRBV10-2 with TRBJ2-3, with D tentatively TRBD1 (8 bases). V was cut by 8 bases and J by 2 bases, with 14 bases left in between. The CDR3 runs 14 residues. Germline CDR1 WSHSY, CDR2 SAAADI. In nucleotides, the CDR3 is TGCGCCAGCTGCACAGGGGGGGCCACAGATACGCAGTATTTT. Protein: CASCTGGATDTQYF.

The chain is built from TRBV28 and TRBJ1-3, with 7 positions matching TRBD1. J was trimmed by 2 bases and V by 5 bases; bases with no gene match: 9. The CDR3 consists of 16 residues. Germline V gene sequence: CDR1 MDHEN, CDR2 SYDVKM. DNA of the CDR3: TGTGCCAGCAGTCCCTCCGGCAGGGGGACTGGAAACACCATATATTTT. It yields the protein CASSPSGRGTGNTIYF.

The chain combines TRBV6-1 with TRBJ2-5, with D unclear. This CDR3 is 14 amino acids long. Germline-derived CDR1 and CDR2 are MNHNS and SASEGT. V was shortened by 2 bases and J by 3 bases, with 10 bases between the two germline ends. The chain's CDR3 is CASSERGREETQYF. In DNA, the CDR3 is TGTGCCAGCAGTGAACGTGGGCGCGAAGAGACCCAGTACTTC.